Reported below is one T cell receptor beta chain. In the study's own analysis: Estimation of nucleated cell counts was performed using reference gene primer amplification. Generated by immunoSEQ multiplex PCR, the TCRdb table keeps only in-frame clones and is missing some. V and J calls plus clone size are reproduced from that table; the DNA served to infer D and trimming. The profile covers 35,000 to 45,000 clones, with around 84% appearing a single time and over 45% taken by the ten largest. The data were obtained in a study of blood T cell repertoires in COVID-19. Study overall: PBMCs, B-cell-depleted T cells, or T cells were the source of the cDNA or gDNA that made up the material.

The CDR3 contains 18 residues. Between the trimmed V and J ends, which lost 4 bases and 1 base, there was a span of 19 bases. Germline V gene sequence: CDR1 LGHNA, CDR2 YNFKEQ. This receptor was obtained from a man in his 70s with acute or convalescent COVID-19. The rearrangement links TRBV4-2 to TRBJ2-2, with a weak D call TRBD2 (7 bases). The sequencing input was peripheral blood. This CDR3 is CASSPRKGGGRNTGELFF. CDR3 in DNA: TGTGCCAGCAGCCCCCGCAAGGGGGGAGGGAGGAACACCGGGGAGCTGTTTTTT.